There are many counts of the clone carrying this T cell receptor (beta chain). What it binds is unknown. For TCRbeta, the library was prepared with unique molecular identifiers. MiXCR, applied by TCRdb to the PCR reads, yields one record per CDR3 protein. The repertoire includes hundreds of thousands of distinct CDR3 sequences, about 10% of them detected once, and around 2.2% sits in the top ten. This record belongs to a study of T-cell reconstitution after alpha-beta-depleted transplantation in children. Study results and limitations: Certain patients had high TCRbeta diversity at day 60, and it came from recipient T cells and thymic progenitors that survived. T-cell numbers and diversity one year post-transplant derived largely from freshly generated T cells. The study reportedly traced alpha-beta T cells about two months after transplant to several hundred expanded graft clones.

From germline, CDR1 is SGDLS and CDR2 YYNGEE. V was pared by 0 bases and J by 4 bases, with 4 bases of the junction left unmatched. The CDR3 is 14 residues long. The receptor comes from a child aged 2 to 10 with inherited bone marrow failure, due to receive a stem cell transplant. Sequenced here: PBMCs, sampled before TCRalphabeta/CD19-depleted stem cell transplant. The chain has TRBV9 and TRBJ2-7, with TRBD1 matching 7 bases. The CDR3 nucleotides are TGTGCCAGCAGCGTAGGAGGGGGCGGGTACGAGCAGTACTTC. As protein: CASSVGGGGYEQYF.